Each of the 30 T cell receptor beta chains below was sequenced from the same sample in a study of shared T cell receptors in the human thymus. This table comes from immunoSEQ multiplex PCR, and its TCRdb copy is limited to in-frame clones, with some not included. The sample holds 450,000 to 650,000 clones, approximately 78% seen once. The same sample was also used in a study of human thymus T cells.

The sequenced material came from thymocytes. These TCRs come from a boy less than two years old with a congenital heart defect.

In its sample, this clone was seen a few times. The rearrangement links TRBV5-5 to TRBJ1-2, with 10 bases fitting TRBD1. Germline CDR1 reads SGHKS; CDR2 reads YYEKEE (reference sequence). The CDR3 loop spans 15 amino acids. With V trimmed by 4 bases and J by 7 bases, 10 bases remained unmatched. The CDR3 DNA reads TGTGCCAGCAGCCTCTGGACAGGGGGTTTCTGTGGCTACACCTTC. Amino acid sequence: CASSLWTGGFCGYTF.

The V call is TRBV14, the J call TRBJ2-7; the match to TRBD2 covers 14 bases. Germline CDR1 SGHDN, CDR2 FVKESK. J lost 6 bases, V lost 3 bases, and 13 bases had no gene match. The CDR3 has 18 residues. CDR3 in amino acids: CASSHSAGTSGSDCEQYF. CDR3 nucleotides: TGTGCCAGCAGCCATTCTGCCGGGACTAGCGGGAGTGACTGCGAGCAGTACTTC.

The rearrangement joins TRBV4-2 to TRBJ2-7; D may be TRBD2 (6 bases). The CDR3 is 14 residues long. Germline loops: CDR1 LGHNA, CDR2 YNFKEQ. V was clipped by 0 bases and J by 12 bases, with 18 bases between them. This chain's CDR3 is CASSQDLTGELPYF. As DNA, the CDR3 is TGTGCCAGCAGCCAAGATCTTACGGGGGAATTGCCGTACTTC.

V usage is TRBV5-6 and J usage is TRBJ1-2, with unresolved D. Germline CDR1 SGHDT, CDR2 YYEEEE. Trimming took off 4 bases at V and 1 base at J, with 11 bases between the two ends. The CDR3 is 14 residues long. The CDR3 here is CASSARADNYGYTF. CDR3 sequence (DNA): TGTGCCAGCAGCGCGAGGGCAGATAACTATGGCTACACCTTC. The entire variable domain, with the rest obtained from reference TRBV5-6 and TRBJ1-2, is as follows: DAGVTQSPTHLIKTRGQQVTLRCSPKSGHDTVSWYQQALGQGPQFIFQYYEEEERQRGNFPDRFSGHQFPNYSSELNVNALLLGDSALYLCASSARADNYGYTFGSGTRLTVV.

V usage is TRBV14 and J usage is TRBJ2-5; D not resolved. V gave up 0 bases and J gave up 2 bases, with 13 bases separating them. Germline assignment: CDR1 SGHDN and CDR2 FVKESK. The CDR3 spans 16 residues. Here the CDR3 reads CASSQDSVRRQETQYF. The CDR3 coding sequence is TGTGCCAGCAGCCAAGATTCTGTCAGGCGACAAGAGACCCAGTACTTC.

The V gene is TRBV4-1, the J gene TRBJ2-5, with TRBD1 matching over 8 bases. V gave up 1 base and J gave up 4 bases; unmatched junction bases: 8. The V gene's germline CDR1 is MGHRA and CDR2 YSYEKL. CDR3 length: 16 amino acids. CDR3 sequence: CASSQGRTGRRETQYF. CDR3 DNA sequence: TGCGCCAGCAGCCAAGGCAGGACAGGGCGGCGAGAGACCCAGTACTTC.

The V and J genes are TRBV6-5 and TRBJ1-3, with D perhaps TRBD1 (5 bases). The V end lost 3 bases, the J end lost 7 bases, and 16 bases lay between the germline ends. There are 15 residues in the CDR3. The germline V gene has CDR1 MNHEY and CDR2 SVGAGI. The DNA for the CDR3 is TGTGCCAGCAGTTATAGTGGGACGGCGGGGAACACCATATATTTT. Translation: CASSYSGTAGNTIYF.

The V call is TRBV7-2, the J call TRBJ2-1; 10 bases align to TRBD2. Germline CDR1 is SGHTA and CDR2 is FQGNSA. The length of the CDR3 is 17 residues. V was clipped by 2 bases and J by 8 bases; unmatched bases: 12. CDR3 in DNA: TGTGCCAGCAGCTTACTCATTCGGCTAGCGGGAGAACATGAGCAGTTCTTC. It encodes CASSLLIRLAGEHEQFF.

The chain has TRBV7-3 and TRBJ2-3; 9 bases match TRBD2. The CDR3 has 19 amino acids. After removal of 0 bases from V and 2 bases from J, the junction contained 12 bases not matched to a gene. Per the germline V gene, CDR1 is SGHTA and CDR2 is FQGTGA. The CDR3: CASSLTGHAGGPNTDTQYF. CDR3 nucleotides: TGTGCCAGCAGCTTAACGGGCCACGCGGGAGGGCCGAACACAGATACGCAGTATTTT.

The V gene is TRBV29-1, the J gene TRBJ2-1; 13 bases agree with TRBD2. Germline trimming cut 0 bases from V and 7 bases from J; bases unmatched to any gene: 21. The CDR3 consists of 21 residues. The V gene's germline CDR1 is SQVTM and CDR2 ANQGSEA. The CDR3 coding sequence is TGCAGCGTTGAAGATTCGGGGAGGGGCCCGACTAGCGGGAGGACCCAAAATGAGCAGTTCTTC. This codes for CSVEDSGRGPTSGRTQNEQFF.

This clone has more than one count but fewer than ten. The chain has TRBV14 and TRBJ1-1; a weak D match, TRBD1 (6 bases). The V gene lost 4 bases and the J gene lost 5 bases, with 11 bases spanning the gap. This CDR3 is built from 13 residues. Germline loops: CDR1 SGHDN, CDR2 FVKESK. CDR3 amino acids: CASSRRQETEAFF. The CDR3 DNA reads TGTGCCAGCAGCCGGCGACAGGAAACTGAAGCTTTCTTT.

The rearrangement joins TRBV7-9 to TRBJ1-5; D is possibly TRBD1 (6 bases). The CDR3 length is 16 residues. Per the germline V gene, CDR1 is SEHNR and CDR2 is FQNEAQ (reference sequence). The V end lost 5 bases, the J end lost 0 bases, and 14 bases lay between the germline ends. CDR3 bases: TGTGCCAGCAGCGGACAGCCTGGGGATAGCAATCAGCCCCAGCATTTT. Amino acids: CASSGQPGDSNQPQHF.

V and J are TRBV10-3 and TRBJ2-7; TRBD1 is a possible D gene (6 bases). CDR1 is ENHRY and CDR2 is SYGVKD in the germline V gene. Trimming left V 3 bases short and J 5 bases short, with 17 bases between. The CDR3 loop spans 15 amino acids. CDR3 protein: CAISDIVRDTHEQYF. As DNA, the CDR3 is TGTGCCATCAGTGATATCGTAAGGGACACCCACGAGCAGTACTTC.

The chain employs TRBV11-2 and TRBJ2-7; D possibly corresponds to TRBD2 (5 bases). CDR3 length: 12 amino acids. The germline CDR1 and CDR2 sequences are SGHAT and FQNNGV. With 2 bases removed from V and 12 bases from J, the gap between germline ends came to 14 bases. CDR3 sequence reads: CASSLPYRERYF. The DNA of the CDR3 is TGTGCCAGCAGCTTACCATATCGGGAACGGTACTTC. Full variable domain (rest looked up from reference TRBV11-2 and TRBJ2-7): EAGVAQSPRYKIIEKRQSVAFWCNPISGHATLYWYQQILGQGPKLLIQFQNNGVVDDSQLPKDRFSAERLKGVDSTLKIQPAKLEDSAVYLCASSLPYRERYFGPGTRLTVT.

V and J are TRBV10-1 and TRBJ2-1, with 8 bases that match TRBD1. V gave up 8 bases and J gave up 0 bases; unmatched junction bases: 9. Germline loops: CDR1 WNHNN, CDR2 SYGVQD (reference sequence). The CDR3 runs 16 residues. CDR3: CASGRKQGDSYNEQFF. CDR3 nucleotide sequence: TGCGCCAGCGGCCGAAAACAGGGGGACTCCTACAATGAGCAGTTCTTC.

The chain has TRBV7-8 and TRBJ2-1; 7 nucleotides align to TRBD2. The junction had 10 bases not matched to a gene; V was cut back by 5 bases and J by 6 bases. Germline V lookup: CDR1 SGHVS, CDR2 FQNEAQ. This CDR3 has 15 amino acids. The CDR3 reads CASSGPGLAANEQFF. As DNA, the CDR3 is TGTGCCAGCAGCGGACCCGGGCTAGCGGCCAATGAGCAGTTCTTC.

This chain joins TRBV19 and TRBJ2-7, with TRBD2 identical over 12 bases. Germline lookup yields CDR1 LNHDA and CDR2 SQIVND (reference sequence). The CDR3 has 21 residues. V trimming: 4 bases; J trimming: 0 bases; junction bases outside the gene matches: 19. CDR3 sequence reads: CASSNSDFLAGGPESSYEQYF. The CDR3 bases are TGTGCCAGTAGTAATAGCGACTTTCTAGCGGGAGGGCCAGAAAGCTCCTACGAGCAGTACTTC. The full variable domain, in which reference TRBV19 and TRBJ2-7 provide the parts outside the CDR3, is DGGITQSPKYLFRKEGQNVTLSCEQNLNHDAMYWYRQDPGQGLRLIYYSQIVNDFQKGDIAEGYSVSREKKESFPLTVTSAQKNPTAFYLCASSNSDFLAGGPESSYEQYFGPGTRLTVT.

The chain joins TRBV7-9 to TRBJ1-2; D is undetermined. This CDR3 has 16 residues. V lost 4 bases and J lost 3, with 18 bases in between. The germline CDR1 and CDR2 sequences are SEHNR and FQNEAQ (reference sequence). The CDR3 protein is CASSSPGRENHYGYTF. CDR3 sequence (DNA): TGTGCCAGCAGCTCCCCCGGGCGGGAGAACCACTATGGCTACACCTTC. The full variable domain, completed using reference TRBV7-9 and TRBJ1-2, is DTGVSQNPRHKITKRGQNVTFRCDPISEHNRLYWYRQTLGQGPEFLTYFQNEAQLEKSRLLSDRFSAERPKGSFSTLEIQRTEQGDSAMYLCASSSPGRENHYGYTFGSGTRLTVV.

CDR3 sequence reads: CASSEIAGEDGTQYF. Written as DNA, the CDR3 is TGTGCCAGCAGTGAAATAGCGGGAGAGGACGGGACCCAGTACTTC. The chain has TRBV6-1 and TRBJ2-5; 9 bases are a match to TRBD2. CDR1 and CDR2 from the germline V gene are MNHNS and SASEGT. V lost 2 bases to trimming and J lost 7 bases; unmatched junction nucleotides: 8. This CDR3 is built from 15 residues.

The chain recombines TRBV5-1 with TRBJ1-5; perhaps TRBD1 as D (5 bases). The CDR3 is 14 residues long. CDR1 and CDR2 from the germline V gene are SGHRS and YFSETQ. The germline V and J ends were trimmed by 1 base and 7 bases, with 12 bases remaining between them. This chain's CDR3 is CASSLTGGGQPQHF. Written as DNA, the CDR3 is TGCGCCAGCAGCTTGACGGGGGGTGGGCAGCCCCAGCATTTT.

The rearrangement links TRBV7-2 to TRBJ2-1, with 8 positions matching TRBD1. The CDR3 is 16 amino acids. Germline CDR1 reads SGHTA; CDR2 reads FQGNSA. Trimming at V came to 2 bases and at J to 5 bases, leaving 8 bases not matched to a gene. The CDR3 sequence: CASSLQRGTGHNEQFF. The CDR3 nucleotides are TGTGCCAGCAGCTTACAACGGGGGACAGGCCACAATGAGCAGTTCTTC. Full variable domain (outside the CDR3, taken from reference TRBV7-2 and TRBJ2-1): GAGVSQSPSNKVTEKGKDVELRCDPISGHTALYWYRQSLGQGLEFLIYFQGNSAPDKSGLPSDRFSAERTGGSVSTLTIQRTQQEDSAVYLCASSLQRGTGHNEQFFGPGTRLTVL.

The chain is built from TRBV6-5 and TRBJ2-4; a weak D match, TRBD2 (5 bases). Germline lookup yields CDR1 MNHEY and CDR2 SVGAGI. V was pared by 5 bases and J by 1 base, with 12 bases between. The CDR3 loop spans 15 amino acids. CDR3: CASSTRVVAKNIQYF. DNA for the CDR3: TGTGCCAGCAGTACGAGGGTGGTGGCCAAAAACATTCAGTACTTC.

The chain joins TRBV5-4 to TRBJ2-3, with a tentative D call TRBD2 (6 bases). The CDR3 is 15 residues long. V was cut by 3 bases and J by 0 bases, with 11 bases left in between. The germline CDR1 and CDR2 sequences are SGHNT and YYREEE (reference sequence). CDR3 in DNA: TGTGCCAGCAGCTACTCGGGGACTAGCACAGATACGCAGTATTTT. The encoded protein is CASSYSGTSTDTQYF.

The chain recombines TRBV30 with TRBJ1-2; 9 positions agree with TRBD1. Germline loops: CDR1 GTSNPN, CDR2 SVGIG (reference sequence). The length of the CDR3 is 14 residues. J was trimmed by 7 bases and V by 3 bases; bases with no gene match: 9. CDR3 DNA sequence: TGTGCCTGGAGCTCACAGGGGGCGGGAGGTGGCTACACCTTC. It encodes CAWSSQGAGGGYTF.

This clone appeared once. The chain uses TRBV13 and TRBJ2-1; TRBD1 matches at 7 bases. Trimming at V came to 5 bases and at J to 1 base, leaving 14 bases not matched to a gene. CDR1 and CDR2 (germline): PRHDT, FYEKMQ (reference sequence). The CDR3 has 18 residues. In DNA form, the CDR3 reads TGTGCCAGCAGCGGGAGACAGGGTATAGTAGCGTCCTACAATGAGCAGTTCTTC. This gives the protein CASSGRQGIVASYNEQFF.

The genes are TRBV4-1 and TRBJ1-2; TRBD1 is a possible D gene (6 bases). V was pared by 3 bases and J by 8 bases, with 22 bases between. Per the germline V gene, CDR1 is MGHRA and CDR2 is YSYEKL. The CDR3 totals 16 residues. As DNA, the CDR3 is TGCGCCAGCAGCCAGGGAGGGGGGCCGTATTTGTGGGGCTACACCTTC. Amino acid sequence: CASSQGGGPYLWGYTF.

This clone showed up just a few times. This chain links TRBV4-3 with TRBJ2-1; 10 bases are shared with TRBD2. Germline V gene sequence: CDR1 LGHNA, CDR2 YSLEER. The J segment lost 10 bases and the V segment lost 4 bases, leaving 13 bases of the junction unmatched. The CDR3 sequence is 16 residues long. The CDR3, as DNA: TGCGCCAGCAGCCCACCTCCGGCCGGGACTAGCGCAGAGCAGTTCTTC. This encodes CASSPPPAGTSAEQFF.

J is TRBJ1-3 and V is TRBV18, with 10 bases matching TRBD1. Looked up from germline, CDR1 is KGHSH and CDR2 is LQKENI. The trim removed 2 bases at V and 1 base at J, leaving 2 bases unmatched. The CDR3 length is 16 residues. The CDR3 sequence is CASSPRTGGSGNTIYF. The CDR3 DNA is TGTGCCAGCTCACCAAGGACAGGGGGATCTGGAAACACCATATATTTT.

This chain connects TRBV27 to TRBJ2-2, with a possible D match to TRBD2 (6 bases). V lost 6 bases, J lost 2 bases, and 10 bases lay in between. Looked up from germline, CDR1 is MNHEY and CDR2 is SMNVEV (reference sequence). This CDR3 is built from 14 residues. The CDR3 here is CASSSGTNTGELFF. The CDR3 region has the DNA TGTGCCAGCAGCTCCGGGACTAACACCGGGGAGCTGTTTTTT.

This chain links TRBV7-8 with TRBJ2-5; 9 bases match TRBD2. Germline V lookup: CDR1 SGHVS, CDR2 FQNEAQ. V trimming: 9 bases; J trimming: 5 bases; junction bases outside the gene matches: 10. The CDR3 runs 14 residues. DNA of the CDR3: TGTGCCAGTACGCCGGCGGGAGGGACGGAGACCCAGTACTTC. It encodes CASTPAGGTETQYF.